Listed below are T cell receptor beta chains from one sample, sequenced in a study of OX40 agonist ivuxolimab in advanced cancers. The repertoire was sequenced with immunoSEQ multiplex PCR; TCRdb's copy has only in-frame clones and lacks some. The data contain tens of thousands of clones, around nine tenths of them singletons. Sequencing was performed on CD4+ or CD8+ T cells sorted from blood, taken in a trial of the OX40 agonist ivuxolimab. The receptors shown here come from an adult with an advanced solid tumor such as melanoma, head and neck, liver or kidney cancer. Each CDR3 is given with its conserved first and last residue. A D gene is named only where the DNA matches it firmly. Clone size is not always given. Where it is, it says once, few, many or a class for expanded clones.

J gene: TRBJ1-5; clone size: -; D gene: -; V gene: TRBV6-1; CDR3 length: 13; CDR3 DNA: TGTGCCAGCAGTGAAATCCGGCATCAGCCCCAGCATTTT; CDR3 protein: CASSEIRHQPQHF
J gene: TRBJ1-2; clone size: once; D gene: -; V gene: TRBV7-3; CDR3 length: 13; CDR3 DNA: TGTGCCAGCAGCTTAAGCCCAGGGGATGGCTACACCTTC; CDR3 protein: CASSLSPGDGYTF
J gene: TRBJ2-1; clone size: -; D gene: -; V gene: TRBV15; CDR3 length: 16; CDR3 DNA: TGTGCCACCAGCACCTTAGCGGCAAGCTCCTACAATGAGCAGTTCTTC; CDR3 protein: CATSTLAASSYNEQFF
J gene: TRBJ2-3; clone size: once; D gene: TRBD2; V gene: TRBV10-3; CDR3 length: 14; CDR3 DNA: TGTGCCATCCGTAGCGGGGCGGACACAGATACGCAGTATTTT; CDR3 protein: CAIRSGADTDTQYF
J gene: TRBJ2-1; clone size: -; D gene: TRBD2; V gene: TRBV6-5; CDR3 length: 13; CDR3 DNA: TGTGCCAGCAGGACTAGCGGGAGCCCTGAGCAGTTCTTC; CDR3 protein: CASRTSGSPEQFF
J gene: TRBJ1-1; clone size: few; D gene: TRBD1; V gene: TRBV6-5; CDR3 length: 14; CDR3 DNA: TGTGCCAGCAGCAGGACAGGGATGAACACTGAAGCTTTCTTT; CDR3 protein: CASSRTGMNTEAFF
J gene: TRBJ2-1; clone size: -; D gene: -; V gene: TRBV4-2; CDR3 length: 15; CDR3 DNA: TGTGCCAGCAGATACGACCGAGGGACCTACAATGAGCAGTTCTTC; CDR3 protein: CASRYDRGTYNEQFF
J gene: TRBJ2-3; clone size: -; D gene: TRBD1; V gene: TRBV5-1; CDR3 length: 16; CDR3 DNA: TGCGCCAGCAGCACCGACAGGGGTGGGGGCACAGATACGCAGTATTTT; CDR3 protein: CASSTDRGGGTDTQYF
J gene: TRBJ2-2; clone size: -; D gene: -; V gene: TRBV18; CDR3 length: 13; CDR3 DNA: TGTGCCAGCTCACCGCTAGACACCGGGGAGCTGTTTTTT; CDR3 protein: CASSPLDTGELFF
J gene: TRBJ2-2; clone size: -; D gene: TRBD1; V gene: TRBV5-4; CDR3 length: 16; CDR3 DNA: TGTGCCAGCAGCTTTGGACAGGTGGTCAACACCGGGGAGCTGTTTTTT; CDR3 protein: CASSFGQVVNTGELFF
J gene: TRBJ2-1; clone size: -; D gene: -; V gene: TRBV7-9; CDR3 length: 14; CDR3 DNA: TGTGCCAGCAGCTTGGCAGGGGCGGTCAATGAGCAGTTCTTC; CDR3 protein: CASSLAGAVNEQFF
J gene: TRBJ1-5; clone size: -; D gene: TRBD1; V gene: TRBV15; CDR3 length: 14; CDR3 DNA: TGTGCCACCAGCAGGACAGGGGGCATCGAGCCCCAGCATTTT; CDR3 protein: CATSRTGGIEPQHF
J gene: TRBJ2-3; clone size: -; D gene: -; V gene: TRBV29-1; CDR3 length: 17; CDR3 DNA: TGCAGCGGAAGTAGAGGATTAGGCGGGGTTAACACAGATACGCAGTATTTT; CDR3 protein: CSGSRGLGGVNTDTQYF
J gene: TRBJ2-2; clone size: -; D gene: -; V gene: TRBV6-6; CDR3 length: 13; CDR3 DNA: TGTGCCAGCAGTTACTTGGACACCGGGGAGCTGTTTTTT; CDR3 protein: CASSYLDTGELFF
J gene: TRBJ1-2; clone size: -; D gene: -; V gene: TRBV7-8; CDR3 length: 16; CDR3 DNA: TGTGCCAGCAGCCCCCGACGGGACTTCCTTAACTATGGCTACACCTTC; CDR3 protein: CASSPRRDFLNYGYTF
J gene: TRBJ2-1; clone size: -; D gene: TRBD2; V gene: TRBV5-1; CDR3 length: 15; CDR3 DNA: TGCGCCAGCAGCTTGGATCTAGCGGGAGCATATGAGCAGTTCTTC; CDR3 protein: CASSLDLAGAYEQFF
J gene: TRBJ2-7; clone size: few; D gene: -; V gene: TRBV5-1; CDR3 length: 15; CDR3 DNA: TGCGCCAGCAGCCCTGGGTCTACAGGGTACTACGAGCAGTACTTC; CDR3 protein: CASSPGSTGYYEQYF
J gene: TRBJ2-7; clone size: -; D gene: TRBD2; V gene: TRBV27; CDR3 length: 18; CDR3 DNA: TGTGCCAGCAGTTTATCTCGGGCTAGCGGGACGGTCCTCTACGAGCAGTACTTC; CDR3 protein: CASSLSRASGTVLYEQYF
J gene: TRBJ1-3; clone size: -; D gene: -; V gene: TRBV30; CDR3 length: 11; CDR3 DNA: TGTGCCTGGAACTTGAGGAACACCATATATTTT; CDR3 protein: CAWNLRNTIYF
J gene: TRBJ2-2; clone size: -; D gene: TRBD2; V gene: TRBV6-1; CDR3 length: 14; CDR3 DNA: TGTGCCAGCCAGCGGGAGGTCTACACCGGGGAGCTGTTTTTT; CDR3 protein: CASQREVYTGELFF
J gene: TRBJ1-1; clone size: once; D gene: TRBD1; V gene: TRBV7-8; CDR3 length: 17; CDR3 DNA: TGTGCCAGCAGCTTCCCACGAGACAGGGATTCGGACACTGAAGCTTTCTTT; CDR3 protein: CASSFPRDRDSDTEAFF
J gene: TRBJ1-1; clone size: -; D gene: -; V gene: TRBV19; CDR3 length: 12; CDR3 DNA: TGTGCCAGTAGTTTGAGGAGTAATGAAGCTTTCTTT; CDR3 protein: CASSLRSNEAFF
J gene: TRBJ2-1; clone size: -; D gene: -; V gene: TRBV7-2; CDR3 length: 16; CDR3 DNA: TGTGCCAGCAGCTTAGCGGGTCTGGTTGTTGGGAATGAGCAGTTCTTC; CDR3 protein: CASSLAGLVVGNEQFF
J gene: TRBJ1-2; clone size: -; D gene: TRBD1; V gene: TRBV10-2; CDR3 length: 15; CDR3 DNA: TGCGCCAGCAGTGGTCCTGGACAGGGATCCATTGGCTACACCTTC; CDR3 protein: CASSGPGQGSIGYTF
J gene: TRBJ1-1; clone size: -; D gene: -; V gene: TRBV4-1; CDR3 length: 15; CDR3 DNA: TGCGCCAGCAGCCTCTCCCGAAGGGCAGAGCCTGAAGCTTTCTTT; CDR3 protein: CASSLSRRAEPEAFF
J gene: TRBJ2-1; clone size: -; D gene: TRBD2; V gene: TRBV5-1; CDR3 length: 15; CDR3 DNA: TGCGCCAGCAGCTTGGTATTAGCGGGAGTAGATGAGCAGTTCTTC; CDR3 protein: CASSLVLAGVDEQFF
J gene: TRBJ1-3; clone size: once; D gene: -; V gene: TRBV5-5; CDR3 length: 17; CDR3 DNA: TGTGCCAGCAGCTTGGCCGGGGTAGGAGGGACTGGAAACACCATATATTTT; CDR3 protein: CASSLAGVGGTGNTIYF
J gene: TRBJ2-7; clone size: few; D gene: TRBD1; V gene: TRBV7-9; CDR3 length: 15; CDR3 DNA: TGTGCCAGCAGCTTAGGTTCGGGACAGGGGCCCGAGCAGTACTTC; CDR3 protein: CASSLGSGQGPEQYF
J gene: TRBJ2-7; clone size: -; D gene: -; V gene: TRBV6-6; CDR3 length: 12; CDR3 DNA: TGTGCCAGCAGTTCAGGGAGGTACGAGCAGTACTTC; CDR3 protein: CASSSGRYEQYF
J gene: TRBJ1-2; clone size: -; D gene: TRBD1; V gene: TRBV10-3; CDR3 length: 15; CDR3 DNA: TGTGCCATCAGTGAAAGGGGGCAGGGTAGCGATGGCTACACCTTC; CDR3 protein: CAISERGQGSDGYTF
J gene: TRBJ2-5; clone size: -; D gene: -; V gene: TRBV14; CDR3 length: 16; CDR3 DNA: TGTGCCAGCAGCCAAGGGCAGGGAACGTACCAAGAGACCCAGTACTTC; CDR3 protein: CASSQGQGTYQETQYF
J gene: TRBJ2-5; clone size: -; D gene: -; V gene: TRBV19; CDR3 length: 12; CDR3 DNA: TGTGCCAGTAGTAGCAGTCGGGAGACCCAGTACTTC; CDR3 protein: CASSSSRETQYF
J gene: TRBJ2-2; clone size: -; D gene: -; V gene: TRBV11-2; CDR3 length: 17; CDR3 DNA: TGTGCCAGCAGCTACAATCGGGATAAGGGGAACACCGGGGAGCTGTTTTTT; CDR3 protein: CASSYNRDKGNTGELFF
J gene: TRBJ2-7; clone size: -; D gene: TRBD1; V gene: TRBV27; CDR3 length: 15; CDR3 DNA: TGTGCCAGCCAGGGGGGCGGGACAGGGGAGCACGAGCAGTACTTC; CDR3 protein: CASQGGGTGEHEQYF
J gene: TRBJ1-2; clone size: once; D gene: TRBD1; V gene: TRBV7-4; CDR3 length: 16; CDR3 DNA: TGTGCCAGCAGCTTAACTGACAGGGTAGAGTCCTATGGCTACACCTTC; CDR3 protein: CASSLTDRVESYGYTF
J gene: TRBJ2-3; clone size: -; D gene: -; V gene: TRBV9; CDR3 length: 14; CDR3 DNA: TGTGCCAGCAGCATCAGACCTAGCACAGATACGCAGTATTTT; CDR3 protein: CASSIRPSTDTQYF
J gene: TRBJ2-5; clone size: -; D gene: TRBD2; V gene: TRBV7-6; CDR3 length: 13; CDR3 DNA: TGTGCCAGCAGTTTTACTAGCGAAGAGACCCAGTACTTC; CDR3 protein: CASSFTSEETQYF
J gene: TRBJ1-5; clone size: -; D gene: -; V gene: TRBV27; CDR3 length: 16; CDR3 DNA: TGTGCCAGCAGTCCCCGGACACCATATAGCAATCAGCCCCAGCATTTT; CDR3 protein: CASSPRTPYSNQPQHF
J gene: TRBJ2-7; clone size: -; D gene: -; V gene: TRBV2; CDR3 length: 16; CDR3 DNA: TGTGCCAGCAGTGACCCTTTCGACAGCAACGGGTACGAGCAGTACTTC; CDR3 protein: CASSDPFDSNGYEQYF
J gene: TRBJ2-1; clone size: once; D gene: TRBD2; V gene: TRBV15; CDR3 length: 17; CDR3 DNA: TGTGCCACCAGCAGCGAGTTAGCGGGAAGGGCCTACAATGAGCAGTTCTTC; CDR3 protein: CATSSELAGRAYNEQFF
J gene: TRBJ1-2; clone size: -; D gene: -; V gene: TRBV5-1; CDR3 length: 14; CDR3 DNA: TGCGCCAGCAGCTTCGAGGGTCATAACTATGGCTACACCTTC; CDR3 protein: CASSFEGHNYGYTF
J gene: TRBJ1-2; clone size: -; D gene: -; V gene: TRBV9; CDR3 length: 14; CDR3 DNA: TGTGCCAGCAGCGTTGGCCTTACGAGCTATGGCTACACCTTC; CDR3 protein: CASSVGLTSYGYTF
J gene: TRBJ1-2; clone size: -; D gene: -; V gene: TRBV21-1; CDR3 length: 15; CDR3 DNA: TGTGCCAGCAGCAAAGGCTTTGGGCGGAACTATGGCTACACCTTC; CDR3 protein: CASSKGFGRNYGYTF
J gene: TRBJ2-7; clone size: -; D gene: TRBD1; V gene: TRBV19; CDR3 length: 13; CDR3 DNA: TGTGCCAGTAGCGACAGGGGTCCCTACGAGCAGTACTTC; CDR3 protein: CASSDRGPYEQYF
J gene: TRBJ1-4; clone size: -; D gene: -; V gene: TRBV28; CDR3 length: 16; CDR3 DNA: TGTGCCAGCAGTTCCCAGACTGGCAGGGAGAGAGAAAAACTGTTTTTT; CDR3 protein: CASSSQTGREREKLFF
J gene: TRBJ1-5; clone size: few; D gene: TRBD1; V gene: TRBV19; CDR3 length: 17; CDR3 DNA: TGTGCCAGTAGGAGGGACAGCCAAGGCCTTATGGGACAGCCCCAGCATTTT; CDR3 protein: CASRRDSQGLMGQPQHF
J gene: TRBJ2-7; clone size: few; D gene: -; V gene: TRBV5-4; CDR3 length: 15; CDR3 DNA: TGTGCCAGCAGCTCCGGGCAACAGGGGAGGGACGAGCAGTACTTC; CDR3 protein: CASSSGQQGRDEQYF
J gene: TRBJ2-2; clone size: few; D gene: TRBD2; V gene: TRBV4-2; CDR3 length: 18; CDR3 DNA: TGTGCCAGCAGCCAAGACCTAGCGGGGGGGCCAAGGACCGGGGAGCTGTTTTTT; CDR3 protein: CASSQDLAGGPRTGELFF
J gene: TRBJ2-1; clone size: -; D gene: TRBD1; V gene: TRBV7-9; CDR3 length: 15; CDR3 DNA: TGTGCCAGCAGCTGGGGGACAGGTGACCTCAATGAGCAGTTCTTC; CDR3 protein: CASSWGTGDLNEQFF
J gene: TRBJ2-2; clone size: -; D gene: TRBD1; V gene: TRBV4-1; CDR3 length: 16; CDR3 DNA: TGCGCCAGCAGTAGCTCGGGGACAGGGAACACCGGGGAGCTGTTTTTT; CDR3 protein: CASSSSGTGNTGELFF
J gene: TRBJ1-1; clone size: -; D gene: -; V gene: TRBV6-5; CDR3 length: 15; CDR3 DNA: TGTGCCAGCAGTTACGTCGGAGGGATGAACACTGAAGCTTTCTTT; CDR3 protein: CASSYVGGMNTEAFF
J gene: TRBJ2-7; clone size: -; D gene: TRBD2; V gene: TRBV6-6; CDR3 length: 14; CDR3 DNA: TGTGCCAGCAGTTATAGCGGGAGCCTGAATGAGCAGTACTTC; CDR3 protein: CASSYSGSLNEQYF
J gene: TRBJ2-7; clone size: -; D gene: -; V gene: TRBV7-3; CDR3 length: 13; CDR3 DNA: TGTGCCAGCAGCCGAACAGAGGGATACGAGCAGTACTTC; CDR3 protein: CASSRTEGYEQYF
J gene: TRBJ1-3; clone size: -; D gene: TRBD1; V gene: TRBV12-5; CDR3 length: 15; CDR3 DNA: TGTGCTAGTGGTGCCCGGGACAGCGCGAGAAACACCATATATTTT; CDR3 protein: CASGARDSARNTIYF
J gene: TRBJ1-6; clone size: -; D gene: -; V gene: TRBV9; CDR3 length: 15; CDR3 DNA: TGTGCCAGCAGCGGCCCTTCGAGAGGGGTATTTCAACTCCACTTT; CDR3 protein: CASSGPSRGVFQLHF